The 3 T cell receptor beta chains below come from one sample, sequenced in a study of shared clonotypes between healthy human individuals. The table came from immunoSEQ multiplex PCR; TCRdb's copy has only in-frame clones and leaves some out. The table lists 2 million or so clones, 85% to 95% of them singletons. The sequenced material came from naive CD4+ T cells sorted from blood. Indicated subset: CD45RA+ positively selected. The receptors shown here come from a young man in good health.

The chain has TRBV7-9 and TRBJ2-5; the D gene is possibly TRBD2 (6 bases). Trimming cost V 5 bases and J 1 base, with 14 bases left between them. Looked up from germline, CDR1 is SEHNR and CDR2 is FQNEAQ (reference sequence). This CDR3 spans 15 amino acids. In nucleotides, the CDR3 is TGTGCCAGCAGCGGAGGGTCCGGGGGCCAAGAGACCCAGTACTTC. Protein: CASSGGSGGQETQYF.

This clone was seen only a few times. CDR3 region: CAWTVGGLGGNTIYF. The CDR3 nucleotides read TGTGCCTGGACGGTGGGAGGGTTGGGTGGAAACACCATATATTTT. J is TRBJ1-3 and V is TRBV30; D is ambiguous. CDR3 size: 15 residues. Trimming pared 4 bases from V and 3 bases from J, leaving 16 bases between. The germline gives CDR1 GTSNPN, CDR2 SVGIG (reference sequence).

This sequence joins TRBV7-9 and TRBJ1-1; D might be TRBD1 (6 bases). Germline CDR1 SEHNR, CDR2 FQNEAQ (reference sequence). The CDR3 contains 15 residues. Trimming removed 1 base from V and 8 bases from J, with 17 bases in between. The CDR3 DNA reads as TGTGCCAGCAGCTTAGTATCCAAACCCCAGGGGGAAGCTTTCTTT. Translation gives CASSLVSKPQGEAFF.